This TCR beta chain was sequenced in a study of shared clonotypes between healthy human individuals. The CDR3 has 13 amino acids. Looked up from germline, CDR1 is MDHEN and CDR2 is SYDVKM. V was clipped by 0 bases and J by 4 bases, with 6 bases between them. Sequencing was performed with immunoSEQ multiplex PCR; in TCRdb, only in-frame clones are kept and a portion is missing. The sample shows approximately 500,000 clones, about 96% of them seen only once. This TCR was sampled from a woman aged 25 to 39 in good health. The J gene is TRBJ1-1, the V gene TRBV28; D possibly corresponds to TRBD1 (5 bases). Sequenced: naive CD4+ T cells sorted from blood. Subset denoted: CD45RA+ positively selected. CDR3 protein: CASSLWGPTEAFF. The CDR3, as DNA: TGTGCCAGCAGTTTATGGGGGCCCACTGAAGCTTTCTTT.